These 4 T cell receptor beta chains came from one sample sequenced in a study of cytomegalovirus exposure and HLA in healthy donors. The PCR used 60 Vbeta and 13 Jbeta primers. TCRdb's copy holds only in-frame clones and misses some; the assay was immunoSEQ multiplex PCR. This sample has 120,000 or so clones, with about 80% found just once. Sequenced sample: PBMCs. The receptors originated from a man in his thirties or forties in good health and CMV-seropositive.

This clone has only a few counts. V is TRBV6-4 and J is TRBJ2-2; TRBD1 agrees at 9 bases. Germline CDR1 MRHNA, CDR2 SNTAGT. The trim removed 4 bases at V and 3 bases at J, leaving 6 bases unmatched. The CDR3 contains 16 residues. CDR3 protein: CASSGRWTGDTGELFF. CDR3 nucleotides: TGTGCCAGCAGTGGGAGGTGGACAGGGGACACCGGGGAGCTGTTTTTT.

The chain recombines TRBV30 with TRBJ1-1; no reliable D call. Germline V CDR1 and CDR2: GTSNPN, SVGIG (reference sequence). The germline V and J ends were trimmed by 2 bases and 5 bases, with 9 bases remaining between them. The CDR3 sequence is 12 residues long. The CDR3 DNA is TGTGCCTGGAGTCTCCCCGGGACTGAAGCTTTCTTT. Translating gives CAWSLPGTEAFF.

The chain is built from TRBV6-5 and TRBJ1-5; the match to TRBD1 covers 9 bases. The germline gives CDR1 MNHEY, CDR2 SVGAGI. With 6 bases clipped from V and 4 bases from J, the junction kept 4 bases outside the gene matches. The CDR3 is 14 residues long. The CDR3 is CASSSGQGNQPQHF. The CDR3 region has the DNA TGTGCCAGCAGCTCGGGACAGGGTAATCAGCCCCAGCATTTT.

V usage is TRBV28 and J usage is TRBJ1-5; D is possibly TRBD1 (6 bases). V was clipped by 10 bases and J by 0 bases, with 19 bases between them. CDR3 length: 16 amino acids. Germline V gene lookup returns CDR1 MDHEN and CDR2 SYDVKM. The CDR3 loop reads CATSATGIYSNQPQHF. The CDR3 coding sequence is TGTGCCACCTCGGCAACAGGGATTTATAGCAATCAGCCCCAGCATTTT.